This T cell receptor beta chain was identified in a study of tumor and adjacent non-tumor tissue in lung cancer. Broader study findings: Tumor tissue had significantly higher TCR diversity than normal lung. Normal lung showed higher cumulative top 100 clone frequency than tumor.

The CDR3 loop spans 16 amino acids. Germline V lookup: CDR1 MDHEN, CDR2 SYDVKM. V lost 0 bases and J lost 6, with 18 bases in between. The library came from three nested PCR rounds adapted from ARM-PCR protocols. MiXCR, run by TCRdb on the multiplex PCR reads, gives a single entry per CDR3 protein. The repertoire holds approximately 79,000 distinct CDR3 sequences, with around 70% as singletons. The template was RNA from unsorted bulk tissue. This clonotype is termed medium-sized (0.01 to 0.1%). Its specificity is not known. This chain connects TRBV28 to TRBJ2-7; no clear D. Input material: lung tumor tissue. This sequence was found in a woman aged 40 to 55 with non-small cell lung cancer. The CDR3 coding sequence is TGTGCCAGCAGTTTATGGAGCGTTCGCCGGTCTATCGAGCAGTACTTC. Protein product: CASSLWSVRRSIEQYF.